These 10 T cell receptor beta chains were sequenced from one sample in a study of technical replicates of blood from a few donors. Some clones are missing from TCRdb's copy, which holds only in-frame ones; the method was immunoSEQ multiplex PCR. The sample lists under 85,000 clones, less than 98% seen once, with approximately 0.2% in the top ten. The sequencing input was T cells isolated from PBMCs. Every receptor here comes from a human donor in good health.

The V call is TRBV5-1, the J call TRBJ2-1; TRBD1 matches at 9 bases. Unmatched junction bases numbered 6, after V lost 0 bases and J lost 5 bases. Looked up from germline, CDR1 is SGHRS and CDR2 is YFSETQ. This CDR3 has 16 residues. This chain's CDR3 is CASSLAPGQGDNEQFF. In nucleotides, the CDR3 is TGCGCCAGCAGCTTGGCTCCGGGACAGGGAGACAATGAGCAGTTCTTC.

The rearrangement links TRBV28 to TRBJ2-7; 9 bases match TRBD1. Germline CDR1 and CDR2: MDHEN and SYDVKM. The CDR3 length is 13 residues. Trimming removed 5 bases from V and 4 bases from J; junction bases left unmatched: 3. The CDR3 nucleotides are TGTGCCAGCAGTGGGGACAGGGTGTACGAGCAGTACTTC. Translated: CASSGDRVYEQYF.

This chain joins TRBV6-1 and TRBJ1-6; D is possibly TRBD1 (6 bases). This CDR3 is built from 19 residues. Trimming cost V 2 bases and J 0 bases, with 17 bases left between them. The germline gives CDR1 MNHNS, CDR2 SASEGT. Here the CDR3 reads CASSEYGQKMGSYNSPLHF. The CDR3 DNA reads TGTGCCAGCAGTGAATATGGACAGAAGATGGGCTCCTATAATTCACCCCTCCACTTT.

This sequence joins TRBV27 and TRBJ1-6; D is perhaps TRBD1 (5 bases). The CDR3 runs 16 residues. Trimming cost V 0 bases and J 5 bases, with 11 bases left between them. Per the germline V gene, CDR1 is MNHEY and CDR2 is SMNVEV (reference sequence). DNA for the CDR3: TGTGCCAGCAGTTTATCTGGTGGAGGGGATAATTCACCCCTCCACTTT. This sequence encodes CASSLSGGGDNSPLHF.

The chain is built from TRBV30 and TRBJ2-3; the D gene is possibly TRBD1 (5 bases). Germline CDR1 is GTSNPN and CDR2 is SVGIG (reference sequence). Trimming took off 1 base at V and 4 bases at J, with 12 bases between the two ends. This CDR3 has 14 residues. CDR3 coding DNA: TGTGCCTGGAGTGAGACAGTTTTTCCAGATACGCAGTATTTT. Its protein is CAWSETVFPDTQYF.

V and J are TRBV2 and TRBJ1-1; the D gene is possibly TRBD1 (5 bases). Trimming removed 1 base from V and 4 bases from J, with 16 bases in between. The CDR3 consists of 16 residues. Germline CDR1 and CDR2: SNHLY and FYNNEI. The CDR3 DNA reads as TGTGCCAGCAGTGAAGTTATGAGTTCCGGGGGCACTGAAGCTTTCTTT. Translated: CASSEVMSSGGTEAFF.

CDR3 coding DNA: TGTGCCAGCACCGCCGTAGGACTGGGCTACAATGAGCAGTTCTTC. Translating gives CASTAVGLGYNEQFF. V is TRBV5-4 and J is TRBJ2-1; D might be TRBD2 (5 bases). Trimming shortened V by 6 bases and J by 3 bases, and 16 bases separated the two germline ends. Germline CDR1 reads SGHNT; CDR2 reads YYREEE (reference sequence). The CDR3 is made up of 15 amino acids.

The V and J genes are TRBV7-9 and TRBJ2-3, with D maybe TRBD2 (6 bases). Trimming pared 5 bases from V and 4 bases from J, leaving 19 bases between. The germline gives CDR1 SEHNR, CDR2 FQNEAQ (reference sequence). The CDR3 extends over 16 amino acids. The CDR3 region has the DNA TGTGCCAGCAGCAGCCACAGCGGGTATTGGGCAGATACGCAGTATTTT. This gives the protein CASSSHSGYWADTQYF.

V is TRBV30 and J is TRBJ2-1; TRBD1 aligns across 8 bases. V lost 2 bases, J lost 3 bases, and 3 bases stayed unmatched. Germline loops: CDR1 GTSNPN, CDR2 SVGIG (reference sequence). The CDR3 runs 14 residues. The CDR3 sequence is CAWSTDRGYNEQFF. The CDR3 DNA reads TGTGCCTGGAGTACCGACAGGGGCTACAATGAGCAGTTCTTC.

The J gene is TRBJ2-7, the V gene TRBV5-1; D might be TRBD1 (5 bases). The V gene lost 0 bases and the J gene lost 7 bases, with 17 bases spanning the gap. Germline CDR1 SGHRS, CDR2 YFSETQ. CDR3 length equals 15 residues. CDR3 region: CASSLDAGQGYEQYF. The CDR3 DNA sequence: TGCGCCAGCAGCTTGGACGCCGGACAAGGGTATGAGCAGTACTTC.